The T cell receptor beta chain described here comes from a study of T cell repertoires in cytomegalovirus infection. Overall study: Public TCR beta signatures were indicative of both CMV infection and a matching HLA type. General study points: Identification of carriers of CMV plus the relevant HLA was performed using cumulative public TCR beta family frequency.

TCRdb recomputed calls from the reads with MiXCR, one row per CDR3 protein. The top ten hold 31% of the sample, which has 200,000 or so distinct CDR3 sequences, approximately 28% seen once. About this clonotype itself: Antigen: not known.

This sequence was found in a human donor in good health (CMV status not recorded). Some clones in this sample may be carry-over from other donors' samples. Specimen: PBMCs.

CDR3 sequence reads: CASSLTGGASYEQYF. For the CDR3, the DNA is TGTGCCAGTAGTTTGACAGGGGGCGCAAGCTACGAGCAGTACTTC. The genes are TRBV19 and TRBJ2-7, with TRBD1 matching over 10 bases. Germline V CDR1 and CDR2: LNHDA, SQIVND (reference sequence). The J segment lost 3 bases and the V segment lost 5 bases, leaving 7 bases of the junction unmatched. The CDR3 length is 15 residues.